This entry concerns a single T cell receptor (beta chain). The entry originates in a study of T-cell memory formation after mild COVID-19. In the study overall: Most TCR clusters belonged to a single donor.

Per the germline V gene, CDR1 is SGHRS and CDR2 is YFSETQ. The ends were cut back, 5 bases at V and 10 bases at J, with 13 bases in the middle. The CDR3 is made up of 12 amino acids. TCRdb reanalysed the 5' RACE reads using MiXCR and keeps one entry per CDR3 protein. The sample comprises 400,000 or so distinct CDR3 sequences, approximately 20% of which are singletons, and approximately 8.4% rests with the top ten. The sample comprised PBMCs or a T cell subset sorted from them (not recorded which). This chain links TRBV5-1 with TRBJ2-1; D might be TRBD1 or TRBD2, each matching 5 bases. The source of this sequence is an adult woman who had mild COVID-19 (a few samples of this study predate the infection). Cell type and time point are not known. The CDR3 is CASSREGPEQFF. In DNA, the CDR3 is TGCGCCAGCAGTCGCGAGGGGCCCGAGCAGTTCTTC.